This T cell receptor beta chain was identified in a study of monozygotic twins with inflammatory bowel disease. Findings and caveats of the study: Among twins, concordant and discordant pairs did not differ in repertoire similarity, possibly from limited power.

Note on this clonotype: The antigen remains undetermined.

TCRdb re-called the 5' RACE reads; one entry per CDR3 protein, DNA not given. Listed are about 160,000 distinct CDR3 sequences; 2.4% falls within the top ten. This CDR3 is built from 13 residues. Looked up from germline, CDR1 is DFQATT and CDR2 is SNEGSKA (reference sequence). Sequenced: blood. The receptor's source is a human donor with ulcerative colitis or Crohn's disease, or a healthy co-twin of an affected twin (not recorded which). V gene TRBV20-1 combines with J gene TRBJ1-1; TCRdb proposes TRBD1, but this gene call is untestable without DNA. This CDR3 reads CSAPGTGGTEAFF.